This T cell receptor (beta chain) appears in the sequencing data of a study of persistence of HIV-infected CD4 T cells (dated by TCRdb to 2018 to 2020). As for the study more broadly: The median time participants had been on suppressive ART was 8 to 9 years. Apart from two participants who underwent leukapheresis at a single time point, peripheral blood samples of up to roughly 200 mL were collected from participants at multiple time points. The study isolated CMV- and HIV-1 Gag-responding CD4+ T cells from ART-treated individuals to examine antigen-driven clonal expansion of HIV-1-infected cells. The clonality of all cells in each sorted population was measured by TCRbeta sequencing, and the clonality of infected cells was measured by proviral sequencing. In the cross-participant TCR cluster analysis, fewer than 10 participants were included for CMV and roughly seven participants were included for Gag.

The intended sense of this specimen's treatment or condition label: suppressive antiretroviral therapy. A pool of overlapping HIV-1 Gag 15-mer peptides was used at 0.95 to 1 ug per peptide per mL for cell stimulation. CD4+ T cells that responded were sorted based on upregulation of both CD40 ligand and CD69. HIV-1-infected adults in whom suppressive ART had been started during chronic infection were enrolled as participants. Participants had undetectable plasma HIV-1 RNA below 50 copies/mL for at least 4 years. To be included, a participant needed positive CMV serology and a CD4+ T cell count above 400 cells/uL. Before stimulation, PBMCs were isolated using density centrifugation and depleted of CD8+ T cells. Stimulation of CD8-depleted PBMCs was carried out for about 20 hours with anti-CD28/CD49d costimulation, CD40-blocking antibody and enfuvirtide, to prevent new infections. Cells were sorted on a Beckman Coulter MoFlo Legacy or XDP sorter, with propidium iodide excluding dead cells. Genomic DNA was extracted using the QIAamp DNA Mini Kit for samples with more than one million cells and using the Quick-DNA Microprep Kit for all other samples.

The immunoSEQ hsTCRB assay version 4, run in survey mode, was used to sequence TCRbeta repertoires from genomic DNA. For TCRbeta sequencing, genomic DNA was diluted to approximately 9 ng/uL, with up to about 1 ug used per sample. The source study handled its data this way. TCRbeta data analysis was done in ImmunoSeq Analyzer 3.0, and diversity was calculated on productive nucleotide rearrangements. Using the Immunarch R package, lower-bound TCR diversity was estimated with the improved Chao index and clonality was estimated with the Gini coefficient. Different nucleotide rearrangements encoding the same CDR3beta amino acid sequence were treated as distinct clonotypes. Differential abundance analysis identified TCRbeta sequences significantly enriched in antigen-responding cells relative to anti-CD3/anti-CD28-activated cells. TCRs were clustered by predicted peptide-MHC specificity with GLIPH2, both within individual participants and across merged participant data sets. The table was pulled from immuneACCESS by TCRdb, which kept in-frame rearrangements only. Such tables lose some clones; where checked, under half of the loss comes from unresolved V genes, and the rest has no known cause. D and trimming were read from the DNA, whereas the V and J calls and clone size are those reported in that table. The sample table holds 23,000 or so clones, of which approximately 79% were seen once. The ten largest clonotypes hold around 1.9% of the sample.

In regard to this clone: The antigen it binds to is not known. Base-call qualities are not available, and no considerably larger clone is one nucleotide away.

Looking up the germline V gene (reference sequence) yields CDR1 SEHNR and CDR2 FQNEAQ. Trimming costs V 5 bases and J 1 base, and their ends lie 8 bases apart. From cysteine to phenylalanine, the CDR3 is 14 amino acids long. Only the CDR3 region is kept as DNA, spanning 42 bases read in frame from base 1. The research as a whole found: Only a small number of individuals took part in the study, and only a limited range of antigens was tested. TCRbeta richness in CMV- and Gag-responding cells was significantly lower than in anti-CD3/anti-CD28-responding cells; CMV-responding cells had higher oligoclonality than CD3/CD28-stimulated and Gag-responding cells. Restriction of bulk TCR analyses to the rare CMV-responding cells that actually carried HIV-1 proviruses was not possible. Antigen-responding cells were enriched for expanded CDR3beta sequences that were degenerate, which suggests that CD4+ responses to CMV and Gag underwent convergent selection. TCR oligoclonality correlated with proviral oligoclonality within the same sorted populations.

The sequence was obtained from an adult man with HIV who was CMV-seropositive. The sequence joins TRBV7-9 to TRBJ2-2; the D gene is perhaps TRBD2, from 6 matching bases. The input for sequencing was CD4+ T cells sorted from PBMCs after approximately 20-hour stimulation, taken from a patient who received antiretroviral therapy. The cell subset or site label of this sample denotes: CD40L+CD69+ CD4 T cells responding to HIV-1 Gag peptides. For the CDR3, the sequence is CASSQAGNTGELFF. The nucleotides are TGTGCCAGCAGCCAAGCGGGGAACACCGGGGAGCTGTTTTTT.